The 8 T cell receptor beta chains below all came from one sample that was sequenced in a study of blood T cell repertoires in COVID-19. The data were produced by immunoSEQ multiplex PCR, yet TCRdb's version contains in-frame clones alone and is incomplete. The sample shows about 62,000 clones, roughly 72% of them seen only once. The specimen sequenced was peripheral blood. The origin of the receptors is a woman in her 50s with active or convalescent COVID-19.

Only a few counts were recorded for this clone. This chain joins TRBV20-1 and TRBJ1-2; unclear D gene. This CDR3 is 11 amino acids long. CDR1 and CDR2 (germline): DFQATT, SNEGSKA (reference sequence). Trimming stripped 5 bases from V and 8 bases from J, with 12 bases between. The CDR3 is CSAPREPGYTF. CDR3 coding DNA: TGCAGTGCTCCCCGGGAGCCCGGCTACACCTTC.

V usage is TRBV30 and J usage is TRBJ1-2; unclear D gene. Trimming stripped 0 bases from V and 7 bases from J, with 12 bases between. Germline V CDR1 and CDR2: GTSNPN, SVGIG (reference sequence). CDR3 size: 13 residues. CDR3: CAWSVVNGGGYTF. CDR3 nucleotide sequence: TGTGCCTGGAGTGTAGTAAACGGAGGTGGCTACACCTTC. Full variable domain (remainder filled in from reference TRBV30 and TRBJ1-2): SQTIHQWPATLVQPVGSPLSLECTVEGTSNPNLYWYRQAAGRGLQLLFYSVGIGQISSEVPQNLSASRPQDRQFILSSKKLLLSDSGFYLCAWSVVNGGGYTFGSGTRLTVV.

The chain employs TRBV19 and TRBJ2-3; no clear D. V lost 4 bases, J lost 1 base, and 6 bases lay in between. Per germline, CDR1 LNHDA and CDR2 SQIVND (reference sequence). This CDR3 contains 13 residues. The CDR3 loop is CASSTEGTDTQYF. The DNA for the CDR3 is TGTGCCAGTAGTACCGAGGGCACAGATACGCAGTATTTT. Supplemented by reference TRBV19 and TRBJ2-3, the full variable domain reads DGGITQSPKYLFRKEGQNVTLSCEQNLNHDAMYWYRQDPGQGLRLIYYSQIVNDFQKGDIAEGYSVSREKKESFPLTVTSAQKNPTAFYLCASSTEGTDTQYFGPGTRLTVL.

V gene TRBV6-1 combines with J gene TRBJ1-2, with 7 bases identical to TRBD1. This CDR3 has 14 residues. V lost 2 bases and J lost 8; bases outside the gene matches: 8. Germline V gene lookup returns CDR1 MNHNS and CDR2 SASEGT. CDR3 residues: CASSEMTGTGGYTF. CDR3 coding DNA: TGTGCCAGCAGTGAAATGACAGGGACGGGAGGCTACACCTTC.

J is TRBJ2-4 and V is TRBV3-1 (or the pseudogene TRBV3-2); 7 bases are a match to TRBD2. Germline V gene lookup returns CDR1 LGHDT and CDR2 YNNKEL (reference sequence). The trim removed 4 bases at V and 8 bases at J, leaving 8 bases unmatched. The length of the CDR3 is 14 residues. CDR3 bases: TGTGCCAGCAGCCCCGCACAGGCGGGGGACATTCAGTACTTC. Translation gives CASSPAQAGDIQYF.

This clone was counted between two and nine times. The chain has TRBV27 and TRBJ1-1, with 9 bases lining up with TRBD1. CDR1 is MNHEY and CDR2 is SMNVEV in the germline V gene (reference sequence). The CDR3 contains 16 residues. Losses at the gene ends were 2 bases for V and 0 bases for J; bases not matched to a gene: 4. CDR3: CASSLVGTGLNTEAFF. The CDR3 bases are TGTGCCAGCAGTTTAGTGGGGACAGGGTTGAACACTGAAGCTTTCTTT.

The chain's CDR3 is CASSPGGGHEQYF. The CDR3 nucleotides read TGTGCCAGCAGCCCCGGAGGAGGCCACGAGCAGTACTTC. The chain employs TRBV12-3 or TRBV12-4 and TRBJ2-7; D perhaps matches TRBD2 (5 bases). V lost 6 bases and J 5 bases, leaving 14 bases between the germline ends. This CDR3 spans 13 amino acids.

CDR3 bases: TGTGCCAGCAGCTCGGGACTAGCGGGAGCAGAGCAGTTCTTC. Its protein is CASSSGLAGAEQFF. The chain combines TRBV27 with TRBJ2-1; TRBD2 aligns across 14 bases. V lost 6 bases to trimming and J lost 10 bases; unmatched junction nucleotides: 5. This CDR3 has 14 residues. Germline V gene lookup returns CDR1 MNHEY and CDR2 SMNVEV (reference sequence).